This T cell receptor (beta chain) was identified in a study of blood T cell repertoires in COVID-19. Study at large: COVID-19 samples from acute and convalescent phases originated in the United States, Italy and Spain.

Clones were read by immunoSEQ multiplex PCR, and TCRdb kept only the in-frame ones, dropping some. This sample yields roughly 180,000 clones, of which about 75% are seen a single time; around 8.1% belongs to the top ten. The material sequenced was peripheral blood. This TCR was recovered from a woman in her 50s with active or convalescent COVID-19.

The CDR3 bases are TGTGCCACCAGTGAACCGGGAGGGATAAATGAGCAGTTCTTC. It specifies CATSEPGGINEQFF. This chain joins TRBV24-1 and TRBJ2-1, with TRBD2 matching over 8 bases. The CDR3 has 14 residues. Germline assignment: CDR1 KGHDR and CDR2 SFDVKD. Unmatched junction bases numbered 5, after V lost 4 bases and J lost 7 bases.